Reported below is one T cell receptor beta chain. This sample was taken from a study of blood T cell repertoires in COVID-19. Study context: Nucleic acid was either cDNA or gDNA, and it came from T cells, B-cell-depleted T cells, or PBMCs.

Trimming pared 7 bases from V and 0 bases from J, leaving 10 bases between. The CDR3 has 14 residues. Per the germline V gene, CDR1 is MNHEY and CDR2 is SVGAGI. In the authors' methods: Nucleated cell number was recorded as an estimate derived from reference gene primer amplification. Using immunoSEQ multiplex PCR, the repertoire was profiled, and TCRdb retains in-frame clones only, with some absent. D and trimming were read from the DNA, whereas the V and J calls and clone size are those reported in that table. Among around 270,000 clones listed, about 85% were seen once. The sequence was collected from a man aged 60 to 69 who had recovered from COVID-19. The specimen sequenced was peripheral blood. The chain links TRBV6-5 to TRBJ1-3; no reliable D call. DNA of the CDR3: TGTGCCAGCATGAACAGTGTCTCTGGAAACACCATATATTTT. Its translation: CASMNSVSGNTIYF.